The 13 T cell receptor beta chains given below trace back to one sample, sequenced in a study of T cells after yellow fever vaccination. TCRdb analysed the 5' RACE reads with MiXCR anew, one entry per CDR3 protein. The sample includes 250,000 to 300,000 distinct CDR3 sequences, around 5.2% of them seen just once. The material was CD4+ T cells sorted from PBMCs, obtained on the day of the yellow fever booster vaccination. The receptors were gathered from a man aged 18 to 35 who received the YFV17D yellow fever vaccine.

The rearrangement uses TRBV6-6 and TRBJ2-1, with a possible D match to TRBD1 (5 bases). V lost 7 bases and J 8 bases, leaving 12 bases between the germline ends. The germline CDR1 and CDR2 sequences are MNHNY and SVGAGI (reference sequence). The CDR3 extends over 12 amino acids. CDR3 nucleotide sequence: TGTGCCAGCAACGACAGAGTCCATGAGCAGTTCTTC. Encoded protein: CASNDRVHEQFF.

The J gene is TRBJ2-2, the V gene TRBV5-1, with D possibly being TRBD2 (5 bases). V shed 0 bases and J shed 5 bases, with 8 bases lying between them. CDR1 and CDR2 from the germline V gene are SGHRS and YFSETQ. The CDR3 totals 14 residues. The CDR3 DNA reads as TGCGCCAGCAGCTTGGGCCCGGGGACCGGGGAGCTGTTTTTT. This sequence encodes CASSLGPGTGELFF.

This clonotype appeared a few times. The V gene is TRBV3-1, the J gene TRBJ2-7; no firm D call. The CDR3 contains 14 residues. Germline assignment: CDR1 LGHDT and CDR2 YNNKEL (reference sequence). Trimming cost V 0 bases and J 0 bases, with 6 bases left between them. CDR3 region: CASSQERSSYEQYF. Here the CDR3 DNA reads TGTGCCAGCAGCCAAGAACGCAGCTCCTACGAGCAGTACTTC.

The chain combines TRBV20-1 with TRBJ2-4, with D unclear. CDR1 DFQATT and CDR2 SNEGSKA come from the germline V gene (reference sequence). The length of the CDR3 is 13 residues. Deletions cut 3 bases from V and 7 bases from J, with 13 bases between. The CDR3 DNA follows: TGCAGTGCTAGCATCGAAGGGCGCAACATTCAGTACTTC. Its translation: CSASIEGRNIQYF.

As DNA, the CDR3 is TGCGCCAGCAGTATGGGGACAGCGGATGAAAAACTGTTTTTT. Its translation is CASSMGTADEKLFF. This chain joins TRBV5-1 and TRBJ1-4, with 7 bases that match TRBD1. The V gene's germline CDR1 is SGHRS and CDR2 YFSETQ. This CDR3 has 14 amino acids. The J segment lost 6 bases and the V segment lost 5 bases, leaving 7 bases of the junction unmatched.

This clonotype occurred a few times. The CDR3 DNA follows: TGTGCCAGCAGTTACTCTGATCTAGCGGGGGGGCGTTTTGCAGATACGCAGTATTTT. It specifies CASSYSDLAGGRFADTQYF. This rearrangement joins TRBV6-2 or TRBV6-3 to TRBJ2-3, with 12 bases fitting TRBD2. From germline, CDR1 is MNHEY and CDR2 SVGEGT. Germline trimming cut 0 bases from V and 4 bases from J; bases unmatched to any gene: 11. There are 19 residues in the CDR3.

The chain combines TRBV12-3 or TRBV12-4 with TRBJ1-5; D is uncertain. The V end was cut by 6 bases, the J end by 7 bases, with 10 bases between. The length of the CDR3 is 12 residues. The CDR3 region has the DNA TGTGCCAGCAGCTCGGAATTCCAGCCCCAGCATTTT. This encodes CASSSEFQPQHF.

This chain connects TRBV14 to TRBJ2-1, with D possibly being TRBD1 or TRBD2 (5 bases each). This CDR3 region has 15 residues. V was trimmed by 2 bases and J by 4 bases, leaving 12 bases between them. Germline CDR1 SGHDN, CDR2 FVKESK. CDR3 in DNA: TGTGCCAGCAGCCAATACGGGGCTAGATACAATGAGCAGTTCTTC. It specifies CASSQYGARYNEQFF.

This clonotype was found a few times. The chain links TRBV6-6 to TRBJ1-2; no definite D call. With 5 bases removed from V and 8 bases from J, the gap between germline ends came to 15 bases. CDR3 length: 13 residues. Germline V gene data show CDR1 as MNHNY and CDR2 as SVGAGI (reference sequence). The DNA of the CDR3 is TGTGCCAGCAGTCCCGGGGAGGCCCTGGGCTACACCTTC. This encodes CASSPGEALGYTF.

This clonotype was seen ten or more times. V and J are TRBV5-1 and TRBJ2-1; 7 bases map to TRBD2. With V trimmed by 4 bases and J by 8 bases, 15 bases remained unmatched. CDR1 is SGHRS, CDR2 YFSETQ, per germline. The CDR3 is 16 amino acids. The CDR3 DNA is TGCGCCAGCAGCATTCGACTAGCTACTGGTCCCGATGAGCAGTTCTTC. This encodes CASSIRLATGPDEQFF. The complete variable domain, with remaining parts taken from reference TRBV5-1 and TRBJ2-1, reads KAGVTQTPRYLIKTRGQQVTLSCSPISGHRSVSWYQQTPGQGLQFLFEYFSETQRNKGNFPGRFSGRQFSNSRSEMNVSTLELGDSALYLCASSIRLATGPDEQFFGPGTRLTVL.

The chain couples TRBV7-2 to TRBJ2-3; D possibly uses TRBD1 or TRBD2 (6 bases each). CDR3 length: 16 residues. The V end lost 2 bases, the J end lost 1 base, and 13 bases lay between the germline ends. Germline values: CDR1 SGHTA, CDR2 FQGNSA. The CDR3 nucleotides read TGTGCCAGCAGCTTATCCCCGGGGGCGGGCACAGATACGCAGTATTTT. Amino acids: CASSLSPGAGTDTQYF.

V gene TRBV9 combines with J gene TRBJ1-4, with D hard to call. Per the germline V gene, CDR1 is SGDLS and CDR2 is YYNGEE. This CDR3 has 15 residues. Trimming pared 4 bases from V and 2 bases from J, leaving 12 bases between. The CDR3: CASSTSADTNEKLFF. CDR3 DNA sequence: TGTGCCAGCAGCACGTCAGCTGATACTAATGAAAAACTGTTTTTT.

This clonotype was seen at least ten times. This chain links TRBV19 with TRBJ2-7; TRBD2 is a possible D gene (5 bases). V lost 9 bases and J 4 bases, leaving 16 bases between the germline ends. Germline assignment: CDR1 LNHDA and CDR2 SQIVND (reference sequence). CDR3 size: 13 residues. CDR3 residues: CARTSSGSYEQYF. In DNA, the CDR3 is TGTGCCAGGACCTCCTCGGGATCATACGAGCAGTACTTC.